These T cell receptor beta chains were read from a single sample in a study of OX40 agonist ivuxolimab in advanced cancers. Repertoires were generated with immunoSEQ multiplex PCR, while TCRdb's copy carries only in-frame clones and drops some. Of roughly 100,000 clones in the sample, approximately 90% are singletons; the top ten hold roughly 0.84%. Source: CD4+ or CD8+ T cells sorted from blood, taken in a trial of the OX40 agonist ivuxolimab. The source is an adult with an advanced solid tumor such as melanoma, head and neck, liver or kidney cancer. CDR3s include the opening cysteine and the closing phenylalanine or tryptophan. D genes are given only for firm matches. Clone size is given for some rows only: seen once, a few or many times, or a class if the clone is expanded.

cdr3_nt cdr3_aa v_call clone_size j_call d_call
TGTGCCAGCAGTTTACGTGGGGGGAGCACTGAAGCTTTCTTT CASSLRGGSTEAFF TRBV28 - TRBJ1-1 -
TGTGCCAGCAGCCCCGGGAGGGAAAGTTCACCCCTCCACTTT CASSPGRESSPLHF TRBV7-2 - TRBJ1-6 -
TGTGCCTGGAGTGTAGGGGGTGGGGCAGATACGCAGTATTTT CAWSVGGGADTQYF TRBV30 - TRBJ2-3 -
TGTGCCTGGAATCACCGGGGAGGTGATCAGCCCCAGCATTTT CAWNHRGGDQPQHF TRBV30 - TRBJ1-5 -
TGTGCCAGCAGGAGGGAATACCGACAGGGAGTCAATCAGCCCCAGCATTTT CASRREYRQGVNQPQHF TRBV25-1 - TRBJ1-5 TRBD1
TGCGCCAGCATCGACCATGAGTACTTC CASIDHEYF TRBV5-1 - TRBJ2-4 -
TGTGCCAGCAGCTTCAGCGGGGGCGTCAAGGGGGAGCTGTTTTTT CASSFSGGVKGELFF TRBV11-3 - TRBJ2-2 TRBD2
TGTGCCACCAGTTCCGGGGAGCTGTTTTTT CATSSGELFF TRBV28 once TRBJ2-2 -
TGTGCCAGCAGATCCGGGACAGGGCGGCCCTATAATTCACCCCTCCACTTT CASRSGTGRPYNSPLHF TRBV5-6 - TRBJ1-6 TRBD1
TGTGCCAGCAGCGCCAGTTCCCCCTTAGTCGGCGGGGAGCTGTTTTTT CASSASSPLVGGELFF TRBV9 - TRBJ2-2 -
TGCAGCGCGATGGCGAGGGACGGGGGCGAGCAGTACTTC CSAMARDGGEQYF TRBV29-1 - TRBJ2-7 -
TGTGCCAGCAGCGCGGGACAGGGCGGGTACAATGAGCAGTTCTTC CASSAGQGGYNEQFF TRBV9 few TRBJ2-1 TRBD1
TGTGCCAGCAGCTTGGGAGAGGGGAATCAGCCCCAGCATTTT CASSLGEGNQPQHF TRBV5-5 - TRBJ1-5 -
TGTGCCAGCAGCTTAGAAAGGGTCGGGGAGACCCAGTACTTC CASSLERVGETQYF TRBV7-2 - TRBJ2-5 -
TGTGCCAGCTCGCCCGTTGAGGGGGCGAACACTGAAGCTTTCTTT CASSPVEGANTEAFF TRBV18 - TRBJ1-1 TRBD1
TGTGCCAGCAGCTTAACGGCAACAGGGGAGTCCTACAATGAGCAGTTCTTC CASSLTATGESYNEQFF TRBV7-3 - TRBJ2-1 TRBD1
TGTGCCTGGAGTGTACAAAGGCGAGGGGAGACCCAGTACTTC CAWSVQRRGETQYF TRBV30 - TRBJ2-5 -
TGTGCCAGCAGCTTAATGCCACAGAACAACGAAGCTTTCTTT CASSLMPQNNEAFF TRBV5-4 - TRBJ1-1 -
TGTGCCAGCAGCGTAGTAAATTCCGGGGAGCTGTTTTTT CASSVVNSGELFF TRBV9 - TRBJ2-2 -
TGTGCCAGCAGTTCCCAAACAGGGGCTAATGAAAAACTGTTTTTT CASSSQTGANEKLFF TRBV28 - TRBJ1-4 TRBD1
TGTGCCAGTAGTCCGGGACAGGGACGCTCTGGGGCCAACGTCCTGACTTTC CASSPGQGRSGANVLTF TRBV19 - TRBJ2-6 TRBD1
TGTGCCAGCAGTTTATATGAGCAGTTCTTC CASSLYEQFF TRBV28 - TRBJ2-1 -
TGCGCCAGCAGCCAAGTCGCTGGGGTTCAGTACTTC CASSQVAGVQYF TRBV4-3 - TRBJ2-7 -
TGTGCCAGCATACACTCTGGAAACACCATATATTTT CASIHSGNTIYF TRBV11-2 once TRBJ1-3 -
TGCGCCAGCAGCCATCCGTCGCTTAACTATGGCTACACCTTC CASSHPSLNYGYTF TRBV4-1 - TRBJ1-2 -
TGTGCCAGCAGTCAGGGGGCCGGCGGGGAGCTGTTTTTT CASSQGAGGELFF TRBV2 - TRBJ2-2 TRBD1
TGCGCCAGCAGCTCTATTGGGGGGGCCGGAGATACGCAGTATTTT CASSSIGGAGDTQYF TRBV5-1 - TRBJ2-3 -
TGTGCCAGCAGTCAGCTCCTAGCGGGGGTATTGGGTGAGCAGTTCTTC CASSQLLAGVLGEQFF TRBV28 - TRBJ2-1 TRBD2
TGTGCCAGCAGCACACGGCTAGCGGCCCTTCTAGGCAATGAGCAGTTCTTC CASSTRLAALLGNEQFF TRBV11-1 - TRBJ2-1 TRBD2
TGTGCCAGCAGTTCAGCTCGTCCGGGACACAGAAATGAAAAACTGTTTTTT CASSSARPGHRNEKLFF TRBV11-2 - TRBJ1-4 -
TGTGCCATCAGTGCGAGGGGGAGTAGGGAGGGATCCCAAGAGACCCAGTACTTC CAISARGSREGSQETQYF TRBV10-3 - TRBJ2-5 -
TGCAGCGTTGAGCGGGCAGGCACTGAAGCTTTCTTT CSVERAGTEAFF TRBV29-1 - TRBJ1-1 -
TGTGCAAGTCGCTTAATTGCAGGGGCCGTCTACGAGCAGTACTTC CASRLIAGAVYEQYF TRBV12-2 - TRBJ2-7 -
TGCGCCAGCAGCTTTAGGGTGGGGTACGAGCAGTACTTC CASSFRVGYEQYF TRBV5-1 - TRBJ2-7 -
TGCGCCAGCAGCGTAACAGGGCAGGGCACCGGGGAGCTGTTTTTT CASSVTGQGTGELFF TRBV5-1 - TRBJ2-2 -
TGTGCCAGCAGCCAATTCCTGGGTAGCAATCAGCCCCAGCATTTT CASSQFLGSNQPQHF TRBV14 - TRBJ1-5 -
TGTGCCAGCAGCGTTCAGGGGGGGGACTATGGCTACACCTTC CASSVQGGDYGYTF TRBV7-8 - TRBJ1-2 TRBD1
TGTGCCAGCAGTTTATCGTCGGGTTCACCCCTCCACTTT CASSLSSGSPLHF TRBV27 few TRBJ1-6 -
TGTGCCTGGAGTGTCTGGGGAGGGAATGAAAAACTGTTTTTT CAWSVWGGNEKLFF TRBV30 - TRBJ1-4 -
TGTGCCAGCAGCCGCGTACAGGGGGCGGTTTTTTCACCCCTCCACTTT CASSRVQGAVFSPLHF TRBV14 - TRBJ1-6 TRBD1
TGTGCCACCGCCAAGCGACAGGGGGGAGAGACCCAGTACTTC CATAKRQGGETQYF TRBV6-5 - TRBJ2-5 TRBD1
TGCGCCAGCAGTGAAGGGACAGGGGATGCCTACGAGCAGTACTTC CASSEGTGDAYEQYF TRBV10-1 - TRBJ2-7 TRBD1
TGCGCCAGCAGCTTACAGGTGGGGGCCACCGGGGAGCTGTTTTTT CASSLQVGATGELFF TRBV5-1 - TRBJ2-2 -
TGTGCCAGCAGCAACACTGGGGCCAACGTCCTGACTTTC CASSNTGANVLTF TRBV28 - TRBJ2-6 -
TGTGCCTGGAGTTATGGGGCAGCCCTCCACTTT CAWSYGAALHF TRBV30 - TRBJ1-6 -
TGTGCCAGCCGAAGGGGGGTAGCTTACGAGCAGTACTTC CASRRGVAYEQYF TRBV28 - TRBJ2-7 -
TGTGCCAGCAGTCCCTGGGGGATCGTACAGTTTAATGAAAAACTGTTTTTT CASSPWGIVQFNEKLFF TRBV27 - TRBJ1-4 -
TGTGCCTCCTGGACCCACACAGATACGCAGTATTTT CASWTHTDTQYF TRBV28 - TRBJ2-3 -
TGTGCCAGCAGGGATACGCGCAATCAGCCCCAGCATTTT CASRDTRNQPQHF TRBV28 - TRBJ1-5 -
TGTGCCAGCAGCCTCAGGACAGGGGACTCCTATGGCTACACCTTC CASSLRTGDSYGYTF TRBV7-2 - TRBJ1-2 TRBD1
TGTGCCAGCAGCTTGCGGACAGGTAGGGCTTTCTTT CASSLRTGRAFF TRBV5-8 - TRBJ1-1 TRBD1
TGTGCCAGCAGTTTAGTACAGGGCCACGAGCAGTACTTC CASSLVQGHEQYF TRBV28 - TRBJ2-7 -